These 30 T cell receptor beta chains share one sample of origin, sequenced in a study of technical replicates of blood from a few donors. Sequencing was performed with immunoSEQ multiplex PCR; in TCRdb, only in-frame clones are kept and a portion is missing. The table has some 64,000 clones, over 90% seen once. The sequenced sample was PBMCs. The receptors come from a human donor in good health. Some clones in this sample may be carry-over from other donors' samples.

CDR3 sequence: CASSFNSPNYGYTF. CDR3 DNA: TGTGCCAGCAGTTTCAACAGTCCTAACTATGGCTACACCTTC. The chain uses TRBV27 and TRBJ1-2; D call uncertain. Germline CDR1 is MNHEY and CDR2 is SMNVEV (reference sequence). V was clipped by 3 bases and J by 0 bases, with 8 bases between them. This CDR3 region has 14 residues.

V is TRBV6-5 and J is TRBJ2-1; perhaps TRBD2 as D (5 bases). Germline V CDR1 and CDR2: MNHEY, SVGAGI. This CDR3 region has 15 residues. V dropped 6 bases and J dropped 11 bases, with 23 bases sitting between them. CDR3 in DNA: TGTGCCAGCAGCCGACTCCGGCTAGCCGGTTATCAGCAGTTCTTC. Translating it yields CASSRLRLAGYQQFF.

Worth noting for this clone: The same CDR3 is also encoded by other DNA sequences in this sample. The rearrangement joins TRBV6-5 to TRBJ1-1; D is ambiguous. Germline loops: CDR1 MNHEY, CDR2 SVGAGI. Trimming cost V 6 bases and J 2 bases, with 10 bases left between them. The CDR3 has 13 residues. CDR3 bases: TGTGCCAGCAGACAGACCCTAAACACTGAAGCTTTCTTT. Amino acids: CASRQTLNTEAFF.

The rearrangement links TRBV7-9 to TRBJ1-3; 12 bases map to TRBD1. Germline CDR1 and CDR2: SEHNR and FQNEAQ (reference sequence). CDR3 size: 17 residues. The J segment lost 7 bases and the V segment lost 4 bases, leaving 11 bases of the junction unmatched. CDR3 sequence (DNA): TGTGCCAGCAGCTCATCAACCGGGACAGGGGGCCGGAACACCATATATTTT. Its translation is CASSSSTGTGGRNTIYF.

The rearrangement joins TRBV4-1 to TRBJ2-6, with TRBD1 identical over 8 bases. V dropped 1 base and J dropped 0; count of bases not matched to a gene: 8. This CDR3 has 19 amino acids. Germline V lookup: CDR1 MGHRA, CDR2 YSYEKL. CDR3 DNA sequence: TGCGCCAGCAGCCAAGTAATCACAGGGGGGAACTCTGGGGCCAACGTCCTGACTTTC. It translates to CASSQVITGGNSGANVLTF.

The chain carries TRBV6-4 and TRBJ1-5, with D perhaps matching TRBD1 (5 bases). Germline CDR1 is MRHNA and CDR2 is SNTAGT. Trimming stripped 6 bases from V and 0 bases from J, with 15 bases between. The CDR3 covers 16 residues. CDR3 nucleotides: TGTGCCAGCAGGACACTGCGGGGGAATAGCAATCAGCCCCAGCATTTT. This codes for CASRTLRGNSNQPQHF.

The rearrangement joins TRBV5-4 to TRBJ2-5; D gene uncertain. The CDR3 covers 15 residues. Trimming took off 5 bases at V and 1 base at J, with 15 bases between the two ends. CDR1 is SGHNT and CDR2 is YYREEE in the germline V gene (reference sequence). This chain's CDR3 is CASSLRWAAQETQYF. CDR3 sequence (DNA): TGTGCCAGCAGTTTACGGTGGGCAGCCCAAGAGACCCAGTACTTC.

The chain joins TRBV7-6 to TRBJ2-7, with a weak D call TRBD2 (5 bases). The CDR3 sequence is 13 residues long. Per the germline V gene, CDR1 is SGHVS and CDR2 is FNYEAQ. Trimming left V 6 bases short and J 7 bases short, with 16 bases between. DNA for the CDR3: TGTGCCAGCAGGGCCAGGACTGCTGGGGAGCAGTACTTC. It encodes CASRARTAGEQYF.

This rearrangement joins TRBV4-2 to TRBJ2-5; perhaps TRBD1 as D (5 bases). The J call may be in error: the DNA end matches TRBJ2-7 better. The CDR3 has 14 residues. Germline CDR1 and CDR2: LGHNA and YNFKEQ. The CDR3 sequence: CASSQGLDSYEQYF. The CDR3 nucleotides are TGTGCCAGCAGCCAAGGACTCGACAGCTACGAGCAGTACTTC.

The rearrangement joins TRBV12-1 to TRBJ1-5; the table's D call TRBD1 went unverified against the DNA. TRBV12-1 represents a pseudogene. The CDR3 sequence is 17 residues long. CDR3 residues: CASSFCLRTGVVQPQHF. CDR3 nucleotides: TGTGCCAGCAGCTTTTGTTTGAGGACAGGGGTGGTTCAGCCCCAGCATTTT.

The chain recombines TRBV18 with TRBJ2-1, with 10 bases identical to TRBD1. Germline V lookup: CDR1 KGHSH, CDR2 LQKENI. The junction had 7 bases not matched to a gene; V was cut back by 2 bases and J by 9 bases. The CDR3 covers 15 residues. The CDR3 reads CASSPTGTGVGEQFF. The DNA for the CDR3 is TGTGCCAGCTCACCAACCGGGACAGGGGTAGGTGAGCAGTTCTTC. The full variable domain, in which reference TRBV18 and TRBJ2-1 provide the parts outside the CDR3, is NAGVMQNPRHLVRRRGQEARLRCSPMKGHSHVYWYRQLPEEGLKFMVYLQKENIIDESGMPKERFSAEFPKEGPSILRIQQVVRGDSAAYFCASSPTGTGVGEQFFGPGTRLTVL.

The chain couples TRBV11-2 to TRBJ2-7; D is perhaps TRBD2 (6 bases). V dropped 3 bases and J dropped 2 bases, with 11 bases sitting between them. CDR3 length equals 14 residues. Germline V lookup: CDR1 SGHAT, CDR2 FQNNGV. The CDR3 region is CASSFGTLAYEQYF. In nucleotides, the CDR3 is TGTGCCAGCAGCTTCGGGACTCTTGCCTACGAGCAGTACTTC.

The chain uses TRBV4-2 and TRBJ1-3; TRBD1 might be the D (5 bases). V shed 1 base and J shed 2 bases, with 12 bases lying between them. The CDR3 consists of 16 residues. Looked up from germline, CDR1 is LGHNA and CDR2 is YNFKEQ. The CDR3 region is CASSQVTGAAGNTIYF. In DNA, the CDR3 is TGTGCCAGCAGCCAAGTCACAGGTGCCGCTGGAAACACCATATATTTT.

CDR3 sequence: CASSRGQGLDTGELFF. The DNA for the CDR3 is TGTGCCAGCAGCCGAGGACAGGGCCTGGACACCGGGGAGCTGTTTTTT. The chain employs TRBV7-6 and TRBJ2-2, with 8 bases lining up with TRBD1. The CDR3 covers 16 residues. CDR1 is SGHVS and CDR2 is FNYEAQ in the germline V gene. The ends lost 5 bases at V and 3 bases at J; junction bases unmatched: 8.

V gene TRBV7-2 combines with J gene TRBJ1-2; D may be TRBD1 (5 bases). Germline V gene lookup returns CDR1 SGHTA and CDR2 FQGNSA. V was pared by 3 bases and J by 4 bases, with 18 bases between. This CDR3 region has 16 residues. The CDR3 DNA follows: TGTGCCAGCAGCTTTAGTTTCGGGCAGGGAGGCTATGGCTACACCTTC. Protein: CASSFSFGQGGYGYTF.

This sequence joins TRBV7-2 and TRBJ1-1; the D gene is possibly TRBD1 (6 bases). V was pared by 5 bases and J by 0 bases, with 10 bases between. Looked up from germline, CDR1 is SGHTA and CDR2 is FQGNSA. The CDR3 has 14 residues. The DNA for the CDR3 is TGTGCCAGCAGCCACGGGACAATGAACACTGAAGCTTTCTTT. This sequence encodes CASSHGTMNTEAFF.

This chain joins TRBV9 and TRBJ2-5; 7 bases are a match to TRBD1. The CDR3 runs 14 residues. Germline CDR1 reads SGDLS; CDR2 reads YYNGEE. Trimming cost V 3 bases and J 0 bases; bases outside gene matches: 2. The CDR3 nucleotides are TGTGCCAGCAGCGCCGGGACAGACCAAGAGACCCAGTACTTC. This encodes CASSAGTDQETQYF.

The rearrangement joins TRBV9 to TRBJ2-7, with TRBD1 identical over 9 bases. Trimming removed 4 bases from V and 2 bases from J; junction bases left unmatched: 4. The CDR3 sequence is 14 residues long. CDR1 is SGDLS, CDR2 YYNGEE, per germline. CDR3 coding DNA: TGTGCCAGCAGCCCAGGACAGGGGACCTACGAGCAGTACTTC. Protein: CASSPGQGTYEQYF.

J is TRBJ2-5 and V is TRBV7-3; possibly TRBD2 for D (5 bases). V was shortened by 5 bases and J by 3 bases, with 10 bases between the two germline ends. CDR1 and CDR2 (germline): SGHTA, FQGTGA. The CDR3 runs to 13 residues. The CDR3 region has the DNA TGTGCCAGCAGCCAAGGGCGGGAAGAGACCCAGTACTTC. Protein sequence: CASSQGREETQYF. The full variable domain, rest sourced from reference TRBV7-3 and TRBJ2-5, is GAGVSQTPSNKVTEKGKYVELRCDPISGHTALYWYRQSLGQGPEFLIYFQGTGAADDSGLPNDRFFAVRPEGSVSTLKIQRTERGDSAVYLCASSQGREETQYFGPGTRLLVL.

The V call is TRBV19, the J call TRBJ2-1, with no clear D. V was clipped by 6 bases and J by 6 bases, with 6 bases between them. Germline CDR1 reads LNHDA; CDR2 reads SQIVND (reference sequence). The CDR3 runs to 11 residues. The CDR3 bases are TGTGCCAGTAGGGCTAGCAATGAGCAGTTCTTC. Protein: CASRASNEQFF. The full variable domain, rest sourced from reference TRBV19 and TRBJ2-1, is DGGITQSPKYLFRKEGQNVTLSCEQNLNHDAMYWYRQDPGQGLRLIYYSQIVNDFQKGDIAEGYSVSREKKESFPLTVTSAQKNPTAFYLCASRASNEQFFGPGTRLTVL.

The chain combines TRBV19 with TRBJ2-7, with 7 bases matching TRBD1. The CDR3 runs to 14 residues. CDR1 is LNHDA, CDR2 SQIVND, per germline (reference sequence). V was clipped by 3 bases and J by 1 base; unmatched bases: 3. CDR3: CASSIPGQSYEQYF. CDR3 nucleotides: TGTGCCAGTAGTATCCCGGGACAGTCCTACGAGCAGTACTTC.

V is TRBV7-2 and J is TRBJ1-2; 9 nucleotides line up with TRBD1. After removal of 5 bases from V and 6 bases from J, the junction contained 10 bases not matched to a gene. Looked up from germline, CDR1 is SGHTA and CDR2 is FQGNSA. This CDR3 spans 15 amino acids. The CDR3, as DNA: TGTGCCAGCAGCCCTGCCCCTGGACAGGGGAATGGCTACACCTTC. Amino acids: CASSPAPGQGNGYTF.

The gene calls are TRBV10-3 and TRBJ2-1; 7 nucleotides match TRBD2. Germline-derived CDR1 and CDR2 are ENHRY and SYGVKD. The CDR3 consists of 13 residues. V was clipped by 8 bases and J by 8 bases; unmatched bases: 9. The CDR3 is CAIQKGGSHEQFF. The CDR3 DNA sequence: TGTGCCATCCAAAAGGGAGGGTCCCATGAGCAGTTCTTC.

This clone appeared a single time. The CDR3 nucleotides are TGTGCCAGCAGCGATACAGGGCGTAGCTATGGCTACACCTTC. Its translation is CASSDTGRSYGYTF. The chain combines TRBV5-6 with TRBJ1-2; D may be TRBD1 (6 bases). Deletions cut 4 bases from V and 4 bases from J, with 14 bases between. The CDR3 extends over 14 amino acids. Germline CDR1 is SGHDT and CDR2 is YYEEEE.

The chain has TRBV4-3 and TRBJ2-6, with a possible D match to TRBD2 (6 bases). V was cut by 0 bases and J by 3 bases, with 12 bases left in between. The CDR3 extends over 17 amino acids. CDR1 LGHNA and CDR2 YSLEER come from the germline V gene. CDR3 region: CASSQDHGSYGANVLTF. The CDR3 DNA is TGCGCCAGCAGCCAAGATCACGGGAGTTATGGGGCCAACGTCCTGACTTTC.

The rearrangement uses TRBV23-1 and TRBJ1-2, with D maybe TRBD1 (6 bases). TRBV23-1 is noted as an ORF with a role that remains uncertain. V lost 2 bases, J lost 0 bases, and 13 bases lay in between. The CDR3 runs to 16 residues. CDR3 DNA sequence: TGCGCCAGCAGTCAAGGACGACAGGCTGCTAACTATGGCTACACCTTC. Amino acid sequence: CASSQGRQAANYGYTF.

The chain combines TRBV5-4 with TRBJ2-2, with a weak D call TRBD1 (7 bases). Germline V CDR1 and CDR2: SGHNT, YYREEE (reference sequence). The CDR3 extends over 18 amino acids. V gave up 0 bases and J gave up 6 bases, with 21 bases separating them. The CDR3 sequence is CASSLDPGGKTLAGELFF. CDR3 coding DNA: TGTGCCAGCAGCTTGGACCCAGGGGGGAAAACGTTGGCCGGGGAGCTGTTTTTT.

The rearrangement uses TRBV5-1 and TRBJ2-2; TRBD1 is a possible D gene (5 bases). The CDR3 loop spans 14 amino acids. The V gene's germline CDR1 is SGHRS and CDR2 YFSETQ. V lost 6 bases, J lost 6 bases, and 15 bases lay in between. The CDR3 protein is CASKSVGAAGELFF. The DNA for the CDR3 is TGCGCCAGCAAGTCAGTAGGGGCGGCCGGGGAGCTGTTTTTT.

The V call is TRBV4-2, the J call TRBJ2-6; possibly TRBD2 for D (7 bases). The length of the CDR3 is 18 residues. The V end was cut by 3 bases, the J end by 0 bases, with 15 bases between. The germline CDR1 and CDR2 sequences are LGHNA and YNFKEQ. The CDR3 protein is CASSQAGRGGSGANVLTF. CDR3 coding DNA: TGTGCCAGCAGCCAGGCAGGGAGGGGGGGCTCTGGGGCCAACGTCCTGACTTTC.

V and J are TRBV30 and TRBJ2-1; 8 bases are shared with TRBD2. The CDR3 spans 16 residues. J was trimmed by 5 bases and V by 1 base; bases with no gene match: 10. Germline V gene data show CDR1 as GTSNPN and CDR2 as SVGIG (reference sequence). CDR3 loop: CAWSELGLVGDNEQFF. In DNA, the CDR3 is TGTGCCTGGAGTGAACTGGGACTAGTAGGTGACAATGAGCAGTTCTTC.